This TCR beta chain emerged from a study of shared clonotypes between healthy human individuals. Notes on the study in general: In contrast to clonotypes shared by all four donors, non-shared clonotypes had lower generation probabilities.

Samples underwent the assay at deep level. Repertoires were generated with immunoSEQ multiplex PCR, while TCRdb's copy carries only in-frame clones and drops some. The sample consists of 800,000 to 1,200,000 clones, 75% to 85% of them appearing once. Splitting the CD4+ cells yielded a CD45RA+ naive subset and a CD45RA-negative memory subset. Note on this clone: What it binds is unknown.

The length of the CDR3 is 15 residues. Deletions cut 3 bases from V and 7 bases from J, with 16 bases between. CDR1 and CDR2 (germline): MNHNY, SVGAGI (reference sequence). The sample comprised memory CD4+ T cells from PBMCs. Subset of the sample: CD45RA-negative fraction. The chain is built from TRBV6-6 and TRBJ1-5; D not resolved. The source of this sequence is a man younger than 35 in good health. Some clones in this sample may be carry-over from other donors' samples. In DNA, the CDR3 is TGTGCCAGCAGTTATCCCGGCGTTGACCAACAGCCCCAGCATTTT. The encoded protein is CASSYPGVDQQPQHF.